This TCR beta chain was sequenced for a study of CD8+ T cells in alopecia areata. Both CD4+ and CD8+ T cells were separated by sorting PBMCs. General study points: Sequencing of scalp tissue also captures the resident alphabeta T cells of normal skin. Normal scalp had lower clonality than lesional scalp, with alopecia totalis/universalis lesions showing this most strongly.

Concerning this clone: Its cognate antigen is unknown.

The CDR3 consists of 13 residues. V lost 3 bases and J lost 1, with 5 bases in between. Germline V gene data show CDR1 as MGHRA and CDR2 as YSYEKL. As the sequencing template, cDNA was produced by extracting RNA and reverse transcribing it. Generated by immunoSEQ multiplex PCR, the TCRdb table keeps only in-frame clones and is missing some. The table lists 120,000 to 150,000 clones, 87% of them singletons, with over 12% in the top ten. The sample in question was CD8+ T cells sorted from blood, obtained at week 0. The receptor was derived from a human donor with alopecia areata. The chain carries TRBV4-1 and TRBJ2-3; D call uncertain. DNA of the CDR3: TGCGCCAGCAGCCAGTTCGGCACAGATACGCAGTATTTT. Translated, it gives CASSQFGTDTQYF.